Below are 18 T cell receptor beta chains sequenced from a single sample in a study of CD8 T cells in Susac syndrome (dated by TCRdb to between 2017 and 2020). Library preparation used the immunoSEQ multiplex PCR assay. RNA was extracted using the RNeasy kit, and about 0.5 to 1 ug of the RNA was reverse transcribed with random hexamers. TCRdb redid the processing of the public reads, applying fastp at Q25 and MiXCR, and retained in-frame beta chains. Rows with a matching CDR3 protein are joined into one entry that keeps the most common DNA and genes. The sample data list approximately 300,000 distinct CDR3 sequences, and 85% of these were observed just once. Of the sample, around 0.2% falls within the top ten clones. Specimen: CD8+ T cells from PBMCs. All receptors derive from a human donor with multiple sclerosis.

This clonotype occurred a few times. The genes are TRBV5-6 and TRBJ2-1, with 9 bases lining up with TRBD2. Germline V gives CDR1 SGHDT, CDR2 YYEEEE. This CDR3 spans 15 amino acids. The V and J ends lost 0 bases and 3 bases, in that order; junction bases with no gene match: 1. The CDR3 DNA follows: TGTGCCAGCAGCTTGGAACTAGCGGGCTACAATGAGCAGTTCTTC. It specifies CASSLELAGYNEQFF.

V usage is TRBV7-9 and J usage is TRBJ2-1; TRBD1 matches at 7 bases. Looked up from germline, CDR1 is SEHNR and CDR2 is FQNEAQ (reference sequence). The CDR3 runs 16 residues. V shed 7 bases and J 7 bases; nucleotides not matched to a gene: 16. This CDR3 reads CASNLGRQGPANEQFF. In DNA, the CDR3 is TGTGCCAGCAACCTCGGCCGACAGGGCCCGGCGAATGAGCAGTTCTTC.

CDR3 sequence: CSASGTSGKGGELFF. For the CDR3, the DNA is TGCAGTGCTTCCGGGACTAGCGGGAAGGGCGGGGAGCTGTTTTTT. The rearrangement uses TRBV20-1 and TRBJ2-2, with 13 nucleotides matching TRBD2. The CDR3 sequence is 15 residues long. Looked up from germline, CDR1 is DFQATT and CDR2 is SNEGSKA (reference sequence). Trimming took 5 bases from V and 7 from J; bases not matched to a gene: 7.

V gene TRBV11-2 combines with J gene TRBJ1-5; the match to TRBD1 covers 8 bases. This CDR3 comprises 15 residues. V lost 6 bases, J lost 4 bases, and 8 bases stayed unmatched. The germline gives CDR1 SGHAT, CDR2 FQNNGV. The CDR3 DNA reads TGTGCCAGCAGGGAAGACAGGGGACGAAATCAGCCCCAGCATTTT. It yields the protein CASREDRGRNQPQHF.

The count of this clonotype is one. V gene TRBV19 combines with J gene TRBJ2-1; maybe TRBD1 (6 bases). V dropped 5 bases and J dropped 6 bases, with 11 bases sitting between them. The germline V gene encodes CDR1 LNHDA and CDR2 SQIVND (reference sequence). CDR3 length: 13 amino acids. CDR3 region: CASSRVQGNEQFF. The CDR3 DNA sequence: TGTGCCAGTAGTCGCGTACAGGGCAATGAGCAGTTCTTC.

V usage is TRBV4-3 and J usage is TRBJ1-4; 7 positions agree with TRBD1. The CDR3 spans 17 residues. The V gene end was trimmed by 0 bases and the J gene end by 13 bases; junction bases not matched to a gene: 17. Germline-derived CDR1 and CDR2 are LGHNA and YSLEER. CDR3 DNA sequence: TGCGCCAGCAGCCAAGATATACGGGACAGTGAATGGGATGCACTGTTTTTT. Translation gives CASSQDIRDSEWDALFF.

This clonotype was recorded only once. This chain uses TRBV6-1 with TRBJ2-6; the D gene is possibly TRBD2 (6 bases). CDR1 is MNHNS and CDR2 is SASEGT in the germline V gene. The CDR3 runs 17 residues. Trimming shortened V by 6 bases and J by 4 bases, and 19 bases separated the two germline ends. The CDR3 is CASRPLGGAQGANVLTF. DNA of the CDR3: TGTGCCAGCAGACCCCTAGGAGGGGCACAAGGGGCCAACGTCCTGACTTTC.

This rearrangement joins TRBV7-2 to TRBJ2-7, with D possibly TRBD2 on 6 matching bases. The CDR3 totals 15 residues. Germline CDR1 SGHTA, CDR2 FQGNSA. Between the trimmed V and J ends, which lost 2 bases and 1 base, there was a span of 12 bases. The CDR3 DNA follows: TGTGCCAGCAGCTTATACGGGAGTGTATCCTACGAGCAGTACTTC. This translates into CASSLYGSVSYEQYF.

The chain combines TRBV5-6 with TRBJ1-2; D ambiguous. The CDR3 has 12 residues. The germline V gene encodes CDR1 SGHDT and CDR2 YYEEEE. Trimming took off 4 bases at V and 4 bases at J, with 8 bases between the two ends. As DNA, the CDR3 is TGTGCCAGCAGCACTTTAAGCTATGGCTACACCTTC. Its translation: CASSTLSYGYTF.

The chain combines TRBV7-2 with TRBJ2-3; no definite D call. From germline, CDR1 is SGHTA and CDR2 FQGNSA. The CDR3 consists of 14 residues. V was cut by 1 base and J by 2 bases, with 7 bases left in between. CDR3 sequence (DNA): TGTGCCAGCAGCTTAGAAGCCTACACAGATACGCAGTATTTT. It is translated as CASSLEAYTDTQYF. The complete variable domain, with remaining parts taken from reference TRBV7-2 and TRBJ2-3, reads GAGVSQSPSNKVTEKGKDVELRCDPISGHTALYWYRQSLGQGLEFLIYFQGNSAPDKSGLPSDRFSAERTGGSVSTLTIQRTQQEDSAVYLCASSLEAYTDTQYFGPGTRLTVL.

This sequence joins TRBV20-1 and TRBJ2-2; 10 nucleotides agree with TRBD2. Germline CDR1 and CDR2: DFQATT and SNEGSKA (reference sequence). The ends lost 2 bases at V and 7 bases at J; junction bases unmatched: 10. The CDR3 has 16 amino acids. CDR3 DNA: TGCAGTGCTAGAAGATATCTAGCGGGAGAGGGCGGGGAGCTGTTTTTT. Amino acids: CSARRYLAGEGGELFF.

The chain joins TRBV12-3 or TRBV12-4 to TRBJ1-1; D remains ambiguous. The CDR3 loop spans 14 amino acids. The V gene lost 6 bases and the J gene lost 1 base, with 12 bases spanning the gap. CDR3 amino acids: CASSPRRRNTEAFF. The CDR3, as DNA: TGTGCCAGCAGCCCACGGAGAAGGAACACTGAAGCTTTCTTT.

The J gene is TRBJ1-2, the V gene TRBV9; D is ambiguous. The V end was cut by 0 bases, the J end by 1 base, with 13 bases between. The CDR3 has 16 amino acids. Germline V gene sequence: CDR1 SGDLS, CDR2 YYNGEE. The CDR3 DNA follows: TGTGCCAGCAGCGTAGATATGAGGGTTCATAACTATGGCTACACCTTC. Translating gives CASSVDMRVHNYGYTF.

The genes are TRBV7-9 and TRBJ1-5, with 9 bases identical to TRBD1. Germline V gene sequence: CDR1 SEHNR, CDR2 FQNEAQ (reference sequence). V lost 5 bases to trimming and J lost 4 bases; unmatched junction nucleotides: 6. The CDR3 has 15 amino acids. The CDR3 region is CASSTAGQGNQPQHF. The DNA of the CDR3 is TGTGCCAGCAGCACAGCCGGACAGGGGAATCAGCCCCAGCATTTT.

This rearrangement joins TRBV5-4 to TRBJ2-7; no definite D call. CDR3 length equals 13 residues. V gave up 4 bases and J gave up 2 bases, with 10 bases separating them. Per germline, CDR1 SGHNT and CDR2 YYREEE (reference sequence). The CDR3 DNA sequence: TGTGCCAGCAGCCCTCCCTTAGCCTACGAGCAGTACTTC. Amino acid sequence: CASSPPLAYEQYF.

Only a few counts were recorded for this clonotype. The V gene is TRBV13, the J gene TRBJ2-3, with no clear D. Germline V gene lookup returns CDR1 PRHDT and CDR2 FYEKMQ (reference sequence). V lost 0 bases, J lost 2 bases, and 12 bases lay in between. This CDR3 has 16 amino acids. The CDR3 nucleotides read TGTGCCAGCAGCTTAGGGGCGGCATTATACACAGATACGCAGTATTTT. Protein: CASSLGAALYTDTQYF.

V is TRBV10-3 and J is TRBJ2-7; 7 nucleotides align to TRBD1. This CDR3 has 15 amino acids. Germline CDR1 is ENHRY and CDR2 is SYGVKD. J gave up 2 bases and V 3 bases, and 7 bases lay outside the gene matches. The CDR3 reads CAISDLTGSPYEQYF. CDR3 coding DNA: TGTGCCATCAGTGACCTGACAGGGAGCCCCTACGAGCAGTACTTC.

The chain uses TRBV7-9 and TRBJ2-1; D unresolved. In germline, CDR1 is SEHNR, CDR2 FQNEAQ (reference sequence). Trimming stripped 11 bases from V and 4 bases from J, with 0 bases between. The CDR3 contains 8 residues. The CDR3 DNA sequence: TGTGCCTACAATGAGCAGTTCTTC. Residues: CAYNEQFF. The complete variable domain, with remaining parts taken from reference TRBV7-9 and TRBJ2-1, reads DTGVSQNPRHKITKRGQNVTFRCDPISEHNRLYWYRQTLGQGPEFLTYFQNEAQLEKSRLLSDRFSAERPKGSFSTLEIQRTEQGDSAMYLCAYNEQFFGPGTRLTVL.